What follows describes a single T cell receptor (beta chain). The data originate from a study of control samples from healthy donors and cancer patients. Produced via immunoSEQ multiplex PCR; TCRdb's table is partial and in-frame only. In the table there are roughly 14,000 clones, roughly 80% of which are singletons. Sequenced sample: formalin-fixed, paraffin-embedded tissue. The sequence came from a female donor with lung cancer.

The CDR3 sequence: CASSFLTSGSDTQYF. CDR3 in DNA: TGTGCCAGCAGCTTCCTAACTAGCGGATCAGATACGCAGTATTTT. V and J are TRBV7-2 and TRBJ2-3; 8 bases line up with TRBD2. Germline V CDR1 and CDR2: SGHTA, FQGNSA. V was pared by 3 bases and J by 4 bases, with 6 bases of the junction left unmatched. The CDR3 covers 15 residues.